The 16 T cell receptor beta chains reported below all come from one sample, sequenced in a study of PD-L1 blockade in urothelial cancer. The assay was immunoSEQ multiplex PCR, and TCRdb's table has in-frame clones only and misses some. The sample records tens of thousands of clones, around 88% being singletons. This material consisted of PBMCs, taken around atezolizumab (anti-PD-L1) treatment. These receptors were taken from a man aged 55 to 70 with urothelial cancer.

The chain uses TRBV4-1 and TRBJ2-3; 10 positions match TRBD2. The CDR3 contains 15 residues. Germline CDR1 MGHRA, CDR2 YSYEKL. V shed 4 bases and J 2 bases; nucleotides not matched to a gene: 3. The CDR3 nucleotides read TGCGCCAGCAGCCGGACTAGCGGCTTCACAGATACGCAGTATTTT. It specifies CASSRTSGFTDTQYF.

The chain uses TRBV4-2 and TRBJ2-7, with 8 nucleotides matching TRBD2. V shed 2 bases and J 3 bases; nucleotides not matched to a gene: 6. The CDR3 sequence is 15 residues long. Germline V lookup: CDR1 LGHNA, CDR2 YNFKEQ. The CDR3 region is CASSQLTGGVYEQYF. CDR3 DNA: TGTGCCAGCAGCCAATTAACGGGAGGGGTCTACGAGCAGTACTTC.

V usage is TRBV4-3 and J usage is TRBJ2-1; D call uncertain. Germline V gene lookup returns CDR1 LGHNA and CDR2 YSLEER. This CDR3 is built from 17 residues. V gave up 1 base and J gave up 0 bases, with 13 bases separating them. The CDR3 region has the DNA TGCGCCAGCAGCCAAGGGTCAGCGTATAGCTCCTACAATGAGCAGTTCTTC. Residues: CASSQGSAYSSYNEQFF.

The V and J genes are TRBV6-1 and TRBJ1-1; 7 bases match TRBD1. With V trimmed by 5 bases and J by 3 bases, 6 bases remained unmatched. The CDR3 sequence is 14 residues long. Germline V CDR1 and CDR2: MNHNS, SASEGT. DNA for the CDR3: TGTGCCAGCAGTATCCGGGACAGATACACTGAAGCTTTCTTT. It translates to CASSIRDRYTEAFF.

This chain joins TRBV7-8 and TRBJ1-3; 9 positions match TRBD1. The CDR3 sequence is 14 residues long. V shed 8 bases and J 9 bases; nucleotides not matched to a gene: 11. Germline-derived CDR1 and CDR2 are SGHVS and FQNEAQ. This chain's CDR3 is CASHSGTGPTTIYF. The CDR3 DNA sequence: TGTGCCAGCCATTCCGGGACAGGGCCAACCACCATATATTTT.

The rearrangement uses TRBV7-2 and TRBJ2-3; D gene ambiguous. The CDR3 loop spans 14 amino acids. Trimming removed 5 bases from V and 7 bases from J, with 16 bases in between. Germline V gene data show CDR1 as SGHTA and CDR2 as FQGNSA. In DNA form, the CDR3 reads TGTGCCAGCAGCCCCCGTTCTATCATAAATACGCAGTATTTT. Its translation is CASSPRSIINTQYF.

DNA of the CDR3: TGTGCCAGTAGAGTTAGTGTTCGCGCCGGGGAGCTGTTTTTT. Its protein is CASRVSVRAGELFF. This chain uses TRBV19 with TRBJ2-2; no firm D call. Per germline, CDR1 LNHDA and CDR2 SQIVND (reference sequence). With 6 bases removed from V and 6 bases from J, the gap between germline ends came to 14 bases. CDR3 size: 14 residues.

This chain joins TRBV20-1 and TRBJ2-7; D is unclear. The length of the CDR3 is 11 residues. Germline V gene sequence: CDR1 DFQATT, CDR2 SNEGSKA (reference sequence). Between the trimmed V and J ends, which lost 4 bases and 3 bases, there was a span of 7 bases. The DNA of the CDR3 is TGCAGTGCTATGGGCAACTACGAGCAGTACTTC. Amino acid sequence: CSAMGNYEQYF.

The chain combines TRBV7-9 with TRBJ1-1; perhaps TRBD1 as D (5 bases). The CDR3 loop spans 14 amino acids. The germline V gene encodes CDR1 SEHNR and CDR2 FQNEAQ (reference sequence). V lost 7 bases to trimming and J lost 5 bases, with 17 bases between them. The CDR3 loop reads CASTAAGRGTEAFF. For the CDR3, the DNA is TGTGCCAGCACCGCTGCGGGGCGCGGGACTGAAGCTTTCTTT.

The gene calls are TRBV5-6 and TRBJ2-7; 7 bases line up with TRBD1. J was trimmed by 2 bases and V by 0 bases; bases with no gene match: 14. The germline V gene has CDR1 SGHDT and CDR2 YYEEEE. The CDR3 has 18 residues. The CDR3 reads CASSLAGRHRQGPYEQYF. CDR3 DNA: TGTGCCAGCAGCTTGGCCGGACGACATAGACAGGGCCCCTACGAGCAGTACTTC.

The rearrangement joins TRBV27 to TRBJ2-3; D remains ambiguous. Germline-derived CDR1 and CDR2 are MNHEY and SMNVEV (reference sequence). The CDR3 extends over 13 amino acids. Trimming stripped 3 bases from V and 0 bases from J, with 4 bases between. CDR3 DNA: TGTGCCAGCAGTTTCCGGAGCACAGATACGCAGTATTTT. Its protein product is CASSFRSTDTQYF.

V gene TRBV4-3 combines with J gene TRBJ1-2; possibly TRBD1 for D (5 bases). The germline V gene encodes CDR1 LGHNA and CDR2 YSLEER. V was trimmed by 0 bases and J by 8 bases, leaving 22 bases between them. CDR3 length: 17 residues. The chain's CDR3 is CASSQDSRVTLTEGYTF. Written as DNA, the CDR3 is TGCGCCAGCAGCCAAGATAGTAGAGTAACCCTGACAGAAGGCTACACCTTC.

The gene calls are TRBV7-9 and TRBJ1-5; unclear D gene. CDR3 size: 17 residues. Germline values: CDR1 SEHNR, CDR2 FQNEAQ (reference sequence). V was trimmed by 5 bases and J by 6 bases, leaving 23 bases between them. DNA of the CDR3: TGTGCCAGCAGCATTGTCCCCGGTTCCGGGCGGGGTCAGCCCCAGCATTTT. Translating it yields CASSIVPGSGRGQPQHF.

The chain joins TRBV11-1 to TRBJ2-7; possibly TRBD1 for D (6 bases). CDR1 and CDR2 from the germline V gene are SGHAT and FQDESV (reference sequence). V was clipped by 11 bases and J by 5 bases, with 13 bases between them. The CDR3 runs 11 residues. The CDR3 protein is CAAGTYNEQYF. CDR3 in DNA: TGTGCCGCTGGGACATACAACGAGCAGTACTTC.

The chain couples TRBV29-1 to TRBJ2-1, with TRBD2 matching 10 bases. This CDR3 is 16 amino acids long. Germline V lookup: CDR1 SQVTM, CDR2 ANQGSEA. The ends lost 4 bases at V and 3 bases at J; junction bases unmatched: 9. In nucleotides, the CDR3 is TGCAGCGTTGCAGCTAGCGGGAGAAGGATCTACAATGAGCAGTTCTTC. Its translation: CSVAASGRRIYNEQFF.

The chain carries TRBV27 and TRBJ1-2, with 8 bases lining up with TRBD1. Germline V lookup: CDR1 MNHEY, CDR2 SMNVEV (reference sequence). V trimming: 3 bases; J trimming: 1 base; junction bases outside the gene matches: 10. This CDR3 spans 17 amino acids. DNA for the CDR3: TGTGCCAGCAGTTTTAAAGGACAGGGCAATATTAACTATGGCTACACCTTC. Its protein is CASSFKGQGNINYGYTF.